These 21 T cell receptor beta chains came from one sample sequenced in a study of post-analysis software for immune sequencing data. cDNA libraries of TCR beta carried unique molecular identifiers. One entry per CDR3 protein, called by TCRdb with MiXCR from the PCR reads. In the table there are fewer than 850,000 distinct CDR3 sequences, roughly 46% of which are singletons. Study outcomes and limitations: The five TRBV segments detected at higher frequency in patients than in controls included TRBV5-6, TRBV5-1 and TRBV20-1.

Which antigens these TCRs recognize remains unknown. Sequenced material: blood. The receptors were gathered from a girl between 5 and 17 years old with multiple sclerosis.

V is TRBV20-1 and J is TRBJ2-7; D may be TRBD1 or TRBD2 (5 bases each). The J call may not be correct, given that the DNA end is closer to TRBJ2-5. CDR1 DFQATT and CDR2 SNEGSKA come from the germline V gene (reference sequence). The CDR3 has 15 amino acids. The CDR3 DNA reads TGCAGTGCTAGAGACCGGATTGGGGGTGGAGAGACCCAGTACTTC. Translation gives CSARDRIGGGETQYF.

The V gene is TRBV12-3 or TRBV12-4, the J gene TRBJ2-5; D might be TRBD2 (6 bases). V dropped 5 bases and J dropped 1 base, with 14 bases sitting between them. The CDR3 has 15 amino acids. The DNA for the CDR3 is TGTGCCAGCAGTCCCACCGGGGGAACCCAAGAGACCCAGTACTTC. It is translated as CASSPTGGTQETQYF.

This clonotype showed up just a few times. The chain couples TRBV12-3 or TRBV12-4 to TRBJ2-6, with D tentatively TRBD2 (5 bases). The CDR3 contains 14 residues. Between the trimmed V and J ends, which lost 4 bases and 6 bases, there was a span of 10 bases. The CDR3 DNA follows: TGTGCCAGCAGTTCCGAGGGCCAGGCCAACGTCCTGACTTTC. Translation gives CASSSEGQANVLTF.

Concerning this clonotype: The junction differs from germline at one of its ends, possibly a read error. CDR3 nucleotide sequence: TGTACCAGCCTTGGGGAGCGGGAGAACGTGAACGAGCAGTACTTC. Translated, it gives CTSLGERENVNEQYF. The gene calls are TRBV7-9 and TRBJ2-7, with 8 positions matching TRBD2. Germline assignment: CDR1 SEHNR and CDR2 FQNEAQ (reference sequence). The CDR3 has 15 residues. The whole variable domain, remainder taken from reference TRBV7-9 and TRBJ2-7, is DTGVSQNPRHKITKRGQNVTFRCDPISEHNRLYWYRQTLGQGPEFLTYFQNEAQLEKSRLLSDRFSAERPKGSFSTLEIQRTEQGDSAMYLCTSLGERENVNEQYFGPGTRLTVT.

This chain joins TRBV5-1 and TRBJ2-5, with D uncertain. The CDR3 sequence is 16 residues long. CDR1 and CDR2 (germline): SGHRS, YFSETQ. V lost 0 bases, J lost 2 bases, and 14 bases lay in between. DNA of the CDR3: TGCGCCAGCAGCTTGGGTAGTAGGGTTCGTCAAGAGACCCAGTACTTC. Translation gives CASSLGSRVRQETQYF.

The J gene is TRBJ2-1, the V gene TRBV24-1, with 9 bases lining up with TRBD2. Germline V gives CDR1 KGHDR, CDR2 SFDVKD. J gave up 7 bases and V 5 bases, and 11 bases lay outside the gene matches. The CDR3 is 16 amino acids. The CDR3 loop reads CATSVDGREGANEQFF. The CDR3 DNA reads as TGTGCCACCAGTGTCGACGGGCGGGAGGGAGCGAATGAGCAGTTCTTC.

This clonotype appeared a single time. The chain links TRBV3-1 to TRBJ2-7; D may be TRBD1 (5 bases). The better agreement between TRBJ2-5 and the DNA end casts doubt on the J call. CDR3 length: 15 residues. CDR1 is LGHDT and CDR2 is YNNKEL in the germline V gene (reference sequence). DNA for the CDR3: TGTGCCAGCAGCCAAAGGGGCGCAATACAGGAGACCCAGTACTTC. Encoded protein: CASSQRGAIQETQYF.

The chain joins TRBV7-6 to TRBJ2-7; 11 positions agree with TRBD2. Unmatched junction bases numbered 6, after V lost 6 bases and J lost 2 bases. Germline CDR1 reads SGHVS; CDR2 reads FNYEAQ. The CDR3 covers 15 residues. CDR3 amino acids: CASRPGLAGTYEQYF. The DNA for the CDR3 is TGTGCCAGCAGACCAGGACTAGCGGGTACCTACGAGCAGTACTTC. The whole variable domain, remainder taken from reference TRBV7-6 and TRBJ2-7, is GAGVSQSPRYKVTKRGQDVALRCDPISGHVSLYWYRQALGQGPEFLTYFNYEAQQDKSGLPNDRFSAERPEGSISTLTIQRTEQRDSAMYRCASRPGLAGTYEQYFGPGTRLTVT.

This clonotype was counted between two and nine times. This chain connects TRBV5-1 to TRBJ2-3, with TRBD1 matching 7 bases. This CDR3 contains 13 residues. The germline CDR1 and CDR2 sequences are SGHRS and YFSETQ. Trimming at V came to 4 bases and at J to 8 bases, leaving 7 bases not matched to a gene. In nucleotides, the CDR3 is TGCGCCAGCAGCGCCGGGGACAGTGGTACGCAGTATTTT. Encoded protein: CASSAGDSGTQYF.

The rearrangement joins TRBV9 to TRBJ2-7; TRBD2 aligns across 7 bases. The J call may be mistaken, given a closer DNA end match to TRBJ2-5. This CDR3 is built from 16 residues. CDR1 is SGDLS and CDR2 is YYNGEE in the germline V gene. CDR3 protein: CASSVAVRTSDETQYF. CDR3 sequence (DNA): TGTGCCAGCAGCGTAGCCGTCCGAACTAGCGACGAGACCCAGTACTTC.

The chain links TRBV5-8 to TRBJ2-4; D remains unclear. Germline CDR1 reads SGHTS; CDR2 reads YDEGEE. Trimming pared 4 bases from V and 0 bases from J, leaving 11 bases between. This CDR3 is 15 amino acids long. The chain's CDR3 is CASSTNTLAKNIQYF. The CDR3 region has the DNA TGTGCCAGCAGCACCAACACCCTAGCCAAAAACATTCAGTACTTC. The whole variable domain, remainder taken from reference TRBV5-8 and TRBJ2-4, is EAGVTQSPTHLIKTRGQQATLRCSPISGHTSVYWYQQALGLGLQFLLWYDEGEERNRGNFPPRFSGRQFPNYSSELNVNALELEDSALYLCASSTNTLAKNIQYFGAGTRLSVL.

The V and J genes are TRBV5-1 and TRBJ2-7, with D possibly matching TRBD1 (5 bases). The CDR3 consists of 15 residues. The germline V gene encodes CDR1 SGHRS and CDR2 YFSETQ. Between the trimmed V and J ends, which lost 4 bases and 1 base, there was a span of 15 bases. CDR3 sequence: CASSLEWGYSYEQYF. CDR3 DNA: TGCGCCAGCAGCCTAGAGTGGGGCTATTCCTACGAGCAGTACTTC.

This clonotype was recorded only once. One end of the junction does not line up with germline, which may come from a read error. This chain joins TRBV4-3 and TRBJ2-5; 9 positions match TRBD1. The tail of the sequence fits TRBJ2-7 better, so the J call may be wrong. Germline CDR1 is LGHNA and CDR2 is YSLEER. This CDR3 contains 16 residues. The CDR3 region is CVSSQDRTGVPYEQYF. The CDR3 nucleotides read TGCGTCAGCAGCCAAGACCGGACAGGGGTCCCCTACGAGCAGTACTTC.

The sample holds a few counts of this clonotype. J is TRBJ1-2 and V is TRBV27, with D uncertain. This CDR3 comprises 15 residues. V lost 2 bases and J 4 bases, leaving 14 bases between the germline ends. CDR1 is MNHEY, CDR2 SMNVEV, per germline (reference sequence). The CDR3 region has the DNA TGTGCCAGCAGTTTAGGAAGGTCTCCTATCTATGGCTACACCTTC. It translates to CASSLGRSPIYGYTF.

This clonotype has more than one count but fewer than ten. The chain uses TRBV3-1 and TRBJ2-7; 8 positions match TRBD1. Trimming took 2 bases from V and 0 from J; bases not matched to a gene: 3. The CDR3 is 15 amino acids. Germline V gene sequence: CDR1 LGHDT, CDR2 YNNKEL (reference sequence). The CDR3 region is CASSQYGQGSYEQYF. The CDR3, as DNA: TGTGCCAGCAGCCAATATGGACAGGGCTCCTACGAGCAGTACTTC.

The chain recombines TRBV28 with TRBJ2-4; D is unresolved. Germline lookup yields CDR1 MDHEN and CDR2 SYDVKM. With 2 bases removed from V and 1 base from J, the gap between germline ends came to 15 bases. This CDR3 has 17 residues. The CDR3 sequence: CASSLTVGEAAKNIQYF. In DNA form, the CDR3 reads TGTGCCAGCAGTTTAACGGTGGGTGAGGCGGCCAAAAACATTCAGTACTTC. The full variable domain, in which reference TRBV28 and TRBJ2-4 provide the parts outside the CDR3, is DVKVTQSSRYLVKRTGEKVFLECVQDMDHENMFWYRQDPGLGLRLIYFSYDVKMKEKGDIPEGYSVSREKKERFSLILESASTNQTSMYLCASSLTVGEAAKNIQYFGAGTRLSVL.

This clonotype was counted at least ten times. The chain combines TRBV29-1 with TRBJ2-3; D is possibly TRBD1 or TRBD2 (5 bases each). In germline, CDR1 is SQVTM, CDR2 ANQGSEA. CDR3 length: 13 amino acids. V was trimmed by 1 base and J by 4 bases, leaving 9 bases between them. As DNA, the CDR3 is TGCAGCGTTGAAGGTGAGGGGTCAGATACGCAGTATTTT. Protein: CSVEGEGSDTQYF.

A few counts support this clonotype. The genes are TRBV20-1 and TRBJ2-4; D may be TRBD2 (5 bases). Germline loops: CDR1 DFQATT, CDR2 SNEGSKA (reference sequence). The CDR3 runs 15 residues. Trimming stripped 4 bases from V and 0 bases from J, with 13 bases between. The CDR3 nucleotides read TGCAGTGCTATGCTACCGGGGTTAGCCAAAAACATTCAGTACTTC. The encoded protein is CSAMLPGLAKNIQYF.

The table lists this clonotype with a count of one. This rearrangement joins TRBV6-5 to TRBJ1-2; D might be TRBD1 (5 bases). Trimming removed 8 bases from V and 8 bases from J, with 12 bases in between. The CDR3 is 11 residues long. The germline V gene encodes CDR1 MNHEY and CDR2 SVGAGI. This CDR3 is CASGRDGGYTF. In nucleotides, the CDR3 is TGTGCCAGCGGACGGGACGGGGGCTACACCTTC.

This clonotype has more than one count but fewer than ten. The chain couples TRBV29-1 to TRBJ2-2, with D perhaps matching TRBD2 (6 bases). The CDR3 covers 14 residues. Germline-derived CDR1 and CDR2 are SQVTM and ANQGSEA. Trimming took off 4 bases at V and 4 bases at J, with 13 bases between the two ends. The CDR3: CSVGRAGSTGELFF. In DNA form, the CDR3 reads TGCAGCGTTGGAAGAGCCGGGAGCACCGGGGAGCTGTTTTTT.

The genes are TRBV7-9 and TRBJ1-2; a possible D gene is TRBD1 (6 bases). The length of the CDR3 is 16 residues. Germline V gene lookup returns CDR1 SEHNR and CDR2 FQNEAQ (reference sequence). The germline V and J ends were trimmed by 6 bases and 4 bases, with 21 bases remaining between them. The CDR3 DNA sequence: TGTGCCAGCAGATCAGAAGACAGGAATAATGGCTATGGCTACACCTTC. Translating gives CASRSEDRNNGYGYTF.